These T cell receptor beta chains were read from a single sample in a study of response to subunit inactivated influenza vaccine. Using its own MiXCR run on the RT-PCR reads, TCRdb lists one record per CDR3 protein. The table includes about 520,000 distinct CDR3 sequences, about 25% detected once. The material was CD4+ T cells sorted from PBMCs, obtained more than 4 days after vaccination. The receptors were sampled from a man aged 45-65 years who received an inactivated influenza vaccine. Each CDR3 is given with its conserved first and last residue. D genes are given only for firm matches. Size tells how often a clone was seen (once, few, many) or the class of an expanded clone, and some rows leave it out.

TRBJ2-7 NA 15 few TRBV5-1 CASCLAVPSYDLQYF TGCGCCAGCTGCTTGGCGGTGCCGAGCTACGATTTGCAGTACTTC
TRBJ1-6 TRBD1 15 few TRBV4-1 CASSRPGQGDSPLHF TGCGCCAGCAGCCGCCCGGGACAGGGAGATTCACCCCTCCACTTT
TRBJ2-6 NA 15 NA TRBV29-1 CSAGGTYSGANVLTF TGCAGCGCGGGGGGCACCTACTCTGGGGCCAACGTCCTGACTTTC
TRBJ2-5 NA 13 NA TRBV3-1 CASSTTYQETQYF TGTGCCAGCAGCACGACGTACCAAGAGACCCAGTACTTC
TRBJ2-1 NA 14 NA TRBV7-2 CSSSLLGPEGEQFF TGTTCCAGCAGCTTGCTCGGACCCGAGGGTGAGCAGTTCTTC
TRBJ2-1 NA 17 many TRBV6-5 CASSYSPLSGVYNEQFF TGTGCCAGCAGTTACTCACCCCTTTCGGGAGTATACAATGAGCAGTTCTTC
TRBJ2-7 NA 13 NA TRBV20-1 CSARGRDVYEQYF TGCAGTGCTAGAGGCCGGGACGTGTACGAGCAGTACTTC
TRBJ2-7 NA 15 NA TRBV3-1 CASSQVDGTWIEQYF TGTGCCAGCAGCCAAGTAGATGGAACCTGGATCGAGCAGTACTTC
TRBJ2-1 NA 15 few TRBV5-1 CASSLATGSYNEQFF TGCGCCAGCAGCTTAGCAACAGGGTCCTACAATGAGCAGTTCTTC
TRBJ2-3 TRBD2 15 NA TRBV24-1 CATSEVSGGTDTQYF TGTGCCACCAGTGAAGTGAGCGGGGGCACAGATACGCAGTATTTT
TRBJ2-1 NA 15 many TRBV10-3 CAISASEGGDNEQFF TGTGCCATCAGTGCCTCCGAGGGGGGTGACAATGAGCAGTTCTTC
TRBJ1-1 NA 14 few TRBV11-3 CASSLQGEGTEAFF TGTGCCAGCAGCTTGCAGGGTGAAGGCACTGAAGCTTTCTTT
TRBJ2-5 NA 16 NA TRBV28 CASSPSGARYQETQYF TGTGCCAGCAGTCCGTCAGGGGCCAGGTACCAAGAGACCCAGTACTTC
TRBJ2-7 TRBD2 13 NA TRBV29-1 CSAEGLAGGEQYF TGCAGCGCCGAGGGCCTAGCGGGCGGCGAGCAGTACTTC
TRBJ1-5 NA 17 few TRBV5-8 CASSSKSGLTSNQPQHF TGTGCCAGCAGCTCGAAATCGGGACTTACGAGCAATCAGCCCCAGCATTTT
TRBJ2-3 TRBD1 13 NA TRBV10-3 CATRTGGTDTQYF TGTGCCACTCGGACAGGGGGCACAGATACGCAGTATTTT
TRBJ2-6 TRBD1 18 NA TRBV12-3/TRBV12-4 CASSRDLGQGSGANVLTF TGTGCCAGCAGTCGAGACTTAGGACAGGGTTCAGGGGCCAACGTCCTGACTTTC
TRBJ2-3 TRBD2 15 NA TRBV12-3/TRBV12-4 CASSLGLAGVDTQYF TGTGCCAGCAGTTTGGGACTAGCGGGAGTGGATACGCAGTATTTT
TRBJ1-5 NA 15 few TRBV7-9 CASSEGTVRHQPQHF TGTGCCAGCAGCGAAGGGACGGTAAGACATCAGCCCCAGCATTTT
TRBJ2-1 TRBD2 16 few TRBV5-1 CASSDLTSLTINEQFF TGCGCCAGCAGCGATTTGACTAGCTTAACCATCAATGAGCAGTTCTTC
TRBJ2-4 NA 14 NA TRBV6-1 CASTPTGGVNIQYF TGTGCCAGCACCCCAACAGGGGGGGTGAACATTCAGTACTTC
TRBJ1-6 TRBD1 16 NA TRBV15 CATSRDPGTGNSPLHF TGTGCCACCAGCAGAGATCCTGGGACAGGGAATTCACCCCTCCACTTT
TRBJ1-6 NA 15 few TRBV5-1 CASSLDWDRDSPLHF TGCGCCAGCAGCTTGGATTGGGATAGGGATTCACCCCTCCACTTT
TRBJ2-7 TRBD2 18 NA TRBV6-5 CASSYAFWPGGGSYEQYF TGTGCCAGCAGTTACGCCTTCTGGCCGGGCGGGGGTTCCTACGAGCAGTACTTC
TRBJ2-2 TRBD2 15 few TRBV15 CATSKRGYNTGELFF TGTGCCACCAGCAAGCGGGGATACAACACCGGGGAGCTGTTTTTT
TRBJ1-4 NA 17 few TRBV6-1 CASTHDNGLLTNEKLFF TGTGCCAGCACCCACGACAATGGACTGCTCACTAATGAAAAACTGTTTTTT